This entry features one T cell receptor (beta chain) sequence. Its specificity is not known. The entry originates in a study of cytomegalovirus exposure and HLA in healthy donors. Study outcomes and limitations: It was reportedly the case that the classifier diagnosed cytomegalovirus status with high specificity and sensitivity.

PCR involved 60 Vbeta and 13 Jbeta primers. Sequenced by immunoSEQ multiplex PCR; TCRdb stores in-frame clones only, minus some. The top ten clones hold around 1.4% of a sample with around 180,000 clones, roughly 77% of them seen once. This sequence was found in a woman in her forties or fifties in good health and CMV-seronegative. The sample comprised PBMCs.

CDR3 in amino acids: CAISGQGDSNQPQHF. The CDR3 region has the DNA TGTGCCATCAGCGGACAGGGCGATAGCAATCAGCCCCAGCATTTT. The rearrangement uses TRBV10-3 and TRBJ1-5, with 8 bases that match TRBD1. With 6 bases clipped from V and 0 bases from J, the junction kept 4 bases outside the gene matches. There are 15 residues in the CDR3. Germline assignment: CDR1 ENHRY and CDR2 SYGVKD.